This T cell receptor (beta chain) comes out of a study of blood T cell repertoires in COVID-19. Study summary: Samples of COVID-19 (acute and convalescent) were obtained from the United States, Italy and Spain.

Profiled with immunoSEQ multiplex PCR; TCRdb holds only in-frame clones, not every one. The sample lists 52,000 or so clones, around nine tenths occurring once. Germline assignment: CDR1 SGHAT and CDR2 FQNNGV. V was pared by 4 bases and J by 1 base, with 13 bases between. CDR3 length: 16 residues. This TCR came from a man aged 55 to 70 with active COVID-19. The sequenced sample consisted of peripheral blood. This chain uses TRBV11-2 with TRBJ1-4; no reliable D call. The CDR3 here is CASSSVRHLTNEKLFF. In DNA, the CDR3 is TGTGCCAGCAGCTCAGTTAGACACCTAACTAATGAAAAACTGTTTTTT.